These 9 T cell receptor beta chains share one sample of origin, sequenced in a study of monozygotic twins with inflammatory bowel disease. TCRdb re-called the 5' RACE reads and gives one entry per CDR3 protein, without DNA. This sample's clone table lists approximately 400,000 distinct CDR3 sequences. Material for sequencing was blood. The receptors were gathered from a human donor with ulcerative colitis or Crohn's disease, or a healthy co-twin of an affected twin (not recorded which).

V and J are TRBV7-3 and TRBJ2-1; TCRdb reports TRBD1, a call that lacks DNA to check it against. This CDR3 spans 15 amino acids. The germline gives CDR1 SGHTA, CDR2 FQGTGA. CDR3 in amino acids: CASSSHRAEYNEQFF.

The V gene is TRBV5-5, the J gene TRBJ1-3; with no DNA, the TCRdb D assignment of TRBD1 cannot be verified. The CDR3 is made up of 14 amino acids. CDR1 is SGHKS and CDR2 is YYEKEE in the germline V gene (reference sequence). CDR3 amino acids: CASSPPRAGNTIYF.

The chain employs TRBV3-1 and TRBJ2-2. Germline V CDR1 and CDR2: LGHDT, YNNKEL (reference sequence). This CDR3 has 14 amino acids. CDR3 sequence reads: CASSQRSNTGELFF.

The CDR3 sequence is CASSRGQTSNYGYTF. The V gene is TRBV12-3 or TRBV12-4, the J gene TRBJ1-2; TCRdb reports TRBD1, a call that lacks DNA to check it against. CDR3 length equals 15 residues.

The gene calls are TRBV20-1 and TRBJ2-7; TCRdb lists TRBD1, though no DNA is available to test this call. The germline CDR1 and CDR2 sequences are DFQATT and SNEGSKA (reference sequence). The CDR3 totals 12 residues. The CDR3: CSATTGPYEQYF.

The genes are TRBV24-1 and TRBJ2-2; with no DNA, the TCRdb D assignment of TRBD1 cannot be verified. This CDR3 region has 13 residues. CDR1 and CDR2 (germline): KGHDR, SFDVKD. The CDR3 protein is CAIRDPVTGELFF.

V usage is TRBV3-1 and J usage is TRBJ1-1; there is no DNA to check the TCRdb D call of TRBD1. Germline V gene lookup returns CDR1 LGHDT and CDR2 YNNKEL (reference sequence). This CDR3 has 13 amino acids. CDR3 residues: CASSQRQGIIGFF.

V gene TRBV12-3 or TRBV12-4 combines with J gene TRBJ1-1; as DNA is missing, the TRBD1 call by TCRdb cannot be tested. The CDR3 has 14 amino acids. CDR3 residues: CASSLNPRGPGAFF.

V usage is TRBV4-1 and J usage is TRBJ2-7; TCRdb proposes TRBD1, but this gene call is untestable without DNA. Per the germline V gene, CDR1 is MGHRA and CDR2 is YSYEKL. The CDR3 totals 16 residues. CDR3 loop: CASSHPTNRGWYEQYF.